This T cell receptor (beta chain) was retrieved from a study of cytomegalovirus exposure and HLA in healthy donors. Broader study findings: The later analysis indicated that the majority of CMV-associated TCR beta chains appeared HLA-restricted.

PCR used 60 Vbeta primers and 13 Jbeta primers. Using immunoSEQ multiplex PCR, the repertoire was profiled, and TCRdb retains in-frame clones only, with some absent. This sample has 150,000 to 180,000 clones, with about 80% found just once. Germline V gives CDR1 LGHNA, CDR2 YNFKEQ. This CDR3 is built from 19 residues. With 0 bases removed from V and 11 bases from J, the gap between germline ends came to 28 bases. The sample holds a few counts of this clone. Its antigen is unknown. Source material: PBMCs. This clonotype originated in a young man in good health and CMV-seropositive. V is TRBV4-2 and J is TRBJ1-4, with D possibly TRBD1 on 5 matching bases. CDR3 loop: CASSQDVVYSGDQAKKLFF. CDR3 DNA sequence: TGTGCCAGCAGCCAAGATGTTGTTTATTCGGGGGATCAAGCAAAGAAACTGTTTTTT.